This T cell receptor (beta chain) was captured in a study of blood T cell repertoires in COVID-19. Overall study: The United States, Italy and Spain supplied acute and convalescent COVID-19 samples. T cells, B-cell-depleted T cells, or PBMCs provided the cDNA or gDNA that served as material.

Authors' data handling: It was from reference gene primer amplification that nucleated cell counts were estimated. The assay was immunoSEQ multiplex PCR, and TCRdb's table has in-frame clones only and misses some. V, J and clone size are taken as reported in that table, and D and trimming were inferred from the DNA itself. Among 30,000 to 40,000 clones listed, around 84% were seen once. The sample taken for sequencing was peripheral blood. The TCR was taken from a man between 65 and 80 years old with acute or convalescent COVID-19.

The chain's CDR3 is CATSAGTDTQYF. CDR3 sequence (DNA): TGTGCCACCAGTGCGGGCACAGATACGCAGTATTTT. The chain combines TRBV24-1 with TRBJ2-3; D remains unclear. V lost 5 bases and J lost 1, with 3 bases in between. CDR1 and CDR2 (germline): KGHDR, SFDVKD. The CDR3 is 12 residues long.